A selection of T cell receptor beta chains follows, all from one sample in a study of neurological immune-mediated disorders. TCRdb re-called the 5' RACE reads through MiXCR, storing one row per CDR3 protein. The data contain about 70,000 distinct CDR3 sequences, 3.2% of them singletons. Source material: PBMCs. The receptor set was obtained from a woman in her fifties or sixties with multiple sclerosis. The CDR3 runs from the conserved cysteine through the conserved F or W. The order of the fields is D gene, J gene, V gene, CDR3 protein. The D gene is left open where the match is weak.

d_call: TRBD1
j_call: TRBJ1-2
v_call: TRBV5-1
cdr3_aa: CASSSAGQVYGYTF

d_call: TRBD2
j_call: TRBJ2-1
v_call: TRBV6-2/TRBV6-3
cdr3_aa: CASSYSGSGYNEQFF

d_call: NA
j_call: TRBJ1-4
v_call: TRBV5-1
cdr3_aa: CASRGGPNEKLFF

d_call: TRBD2
j_call: TRBJ2-7
v_call: TRBV20-1
cdr3_aa: CSARGFGTSGNTYEQYF

d_call: NA
j_call: TRBJ2-3
v_call: TRBV6-2/TRBV6-3
cdr3_aa: CASSLRSNTQYF

d_call: TRBD1
j_call: TRBJ2-1
v_call: TRBV19
cdr3_aa: CATRQGFVNEQFF

d_call: NA
j_call: TRBJ2-5
v_call: TRBV10-3
cdr3_aa: CAISDIETQYF

d_call: NA
j_call: TRBJ1-4
v_call: TRBV3-1
cdr3_aa: CASSQGFRGAFEKLFF

d_call: NA
j_call: TRBJ1-6
v_call: TRBV7-2
cdr3_aa: CASSVKVGPNSPLHF

d_call: NA
j_call: TRBJ1-5
v_call: TRBV6-1
cdr3_aa: CASTRQTSNQPQHF

d_call: NA
j_call: TRBJ2-1
v_call: TRBV15
cdr3_aa: CATSTLQGVVPEQFF

d_call: NA
j_call: TRBJ2-1
v_call: TRBV3-1
cdr3_aa: CASSRGLSYNEQFF

d_call: NA
j_call: TRBJ2-7
v_call: TRBV20-1
cdr3_aa: CSARDGGTYEQYF

d_call: TRBD2
j_call: TRBJ2-1
v_call: TRBV5-5
cdr3_aa: CASSGSLAGAYNEQFF

d_call: NA
j_call: TRBJ2-2
v_call: TRBV12-3/TRBV12-4
cdr3_aa: CASSSPGAANTGELFF

d_call: NA
j_call: TRBJ2-2
v_call: TRBV11-2
cdr3_aa: CASSTGAGELFF

d_call: NA
j_call: TRBJ1-2
v_call: TRBV20-1
cdr3_aa: CSARDRRTSLPPNYGYTF

d_call: NA
j_call: TRBJ2-5
v_call: TRBV5-1
cdr3_aa: CASSLNSGQETQYF

d_call: TRBD1
j_call: TRBJ2-1
v_call: TRBV5-1
cdr3_aa: CASRPGQAYNEQFF

d_call: NA
j_call: TRBJ1-5
v_call: TRBV12-3/TRBV12-4
cdr3_aa: CASSLRASNQPQHF

d_call: NA
j_call: TRBJ2-2
v_call: TRBV6-2/TRBV6-3
cdr3_aa: CASSILAGSGELFF

d_call: NA
j_call: TRBJ1-6
v_call: TRBV12-3/TRBV12-4
cdr3_aa: CASNPAGGSPLHF

d_call: TRBD2
j_call: TRBJ2-3
v_call: TRBV3-1
cdr3_aa: CASSPTSGSIRGDTQYF

d_call: TRBD2
j_call: TRBJ2-3
v_call: TRBV20-1
cdr3_aa: CSTDTGLATDTQYF

d_call: NA
j_call: TRBJ2-1
v_call: TRBV7-2
cdr3_aa: CASSLVRNNEQFF

d_call: TRBD2
j_call: TRBJ2-4
v_call: TRBV5-5
cdr3_aa: CASSQTSGSVSGNIQYF

d_call: NA
j_call: TRBJ1-2
v_call: TRBV7-2
cdr3_aa: CASSLDPGNYGYTF

d_call: NA
j_call: TRBJ2-1
v_call: TRBV5-1
cdr3_aa: CASSVTLRGSYNEQFF

d_call: NA
j_call: TRBJ2-1
v_call: TRBV20-1
cdr3_aa: CSKQVYNEQFF

d_call: TRBD1
j_call: TRBJ2-2
v_call: TRBV20-1
cdr3_aa: CSARPWDRGDTGELFF

d_call: NA
j_call: TRBJ1-2
v_call: TRBV7-2
cdr3_aa: CASSRGGRGSYGYTF

d_call: TRBD1
j_call: TRBJ2-5
v_call: TRBV7-2
cdr3_aa: CASSILSGGETQYF

d_call: NA
j_call: TRBJ2-3
v_call: TRBV5-1
cdr3_aa: CASSPAGHTDTQYF

d_call: NA
j_call: TRBJ1-1
v_call: TRBV25-1
cdr3_aa: CASSEDLAGDITEAFF

d_call: TRBD1
j_call: TRBJ1-5
v_call: TRBV28
cdr3_aa: CAIPGGVNQPQHF

d_call: NA
j_call: TRBJ2-1
v_call: TRBV7-2
cdr3_aa: CASRRGQEGDEQFF

d_call: NA
j_call: TRBJ1-1
v_call: TRBV12-3/TRBV12-4
cdr3_aa: CASSLQVNTEAFF

d_call: TRBD1
j_call: TRBJ1-4
v_call: TRBV20-1
cdr3_aa: CSAMDRGRNEKLFF

d_call: TRBD2
j_call: TRBJ2-7
v_call: TRBV5-1
cdr3_aa: CASTGGAEQYF

d_call: NA
j_call: TRBJ2-5
v_call: TRBV5-1
cdr3_aa: CASSLAQVRDETQYF

d_call: TRBD1
j_call: TRBJ2-5
v_call: TRBV20-1
cdr3_aa: CSANRRGETQYF

d_call: NA
j_call: TRBJ2-3
v_call: TRBV29-1
cdr3_aa: CSALPTDTQYF

d_call: NA
j_call: TRBJ2-1
v_call: TRBV5-1
cdr3_aa: CASSLTGTRRVSEQFF

d_call: TRBD1
j_call: TRBJ2-7
v_call: TRBV3-1
cdr3_aa: CASSRVPGQGYEQYF

d_call: NA
j_call: TRBJ1-2
v_call: TRBV6-2/TRBV6-3
cdr3_aa: CASLPGTAAYGYTF

d_call: NA
j_call: TRBJ1-2
v_call: TRBV15
cdr3_aa: CATSRDKGTILGSF

d_call: TRBD2
j_call: TRBJ2-1
v_call: TRBV7-6
cdr3_aa: CASSPDPGPRGEQFF

d_call: NA
j_call: TRBJ1-5
v_call: TRBV6-2/TRBV6-3
cdr3_aa: CASSYPGGPEPQHF

d_call: TRBD1
j_call: TRBJ2-2
v_call: TRBV20-1
cdr3_aa: CSAPGQANTGELFF

d_call: NA
j_call: TRBJ1-2
v_call: TRBV5-1
cdr3_aa: CASSLGARNYGYTF

d_call: NA
j_call: TRBJ1-1
v_call: TRBV5-1
cdr3_aa: CASSLRWGENTEAFF

d_call: NA
j_call: TRBJ2-2
v_call: TRBV3-2
cdr3_aa: CASSHTGELFF

d_call: TRBD2
j_call: TRBJ2-2
v_call: TRBV20-1
cdr3_aa: CSARPSGLADTGELFF

d_call: TRBD2
j_call: TRBJ2-3
v_call: TRBV5-1
cdr3_aa: CASSPRPGSGRAADTQYF

d_call: NA
j_call: TRBJ2-5
v_call: TRBV20-1
cdr3_aa: CSARDMVVKTQYF

d_call: NA
j_call: TRBJ2-2
v_call: TRBV2
cdr3_aa: CASVLAAGELFF

d_call: NA
j_call: TRBJ2-7
v_call: TRBV7-2
cdr3_aa: CASSASGGVAVSYEQYF